This T cell receptor (beta chain) emerged from a study of blood T cell repertoires in COVID-19. About the research overall: Acute-phase and convalescent COVID-19 samples originated in the United States, Italy and Spain. PBMCs, B-cell-depleted T cells, or T cells were the source of the cDNA or gDNA that made up the material.

Germline V gene lookup returns CDR1 MNHEY and CDR2 SMNVEV (reference sequence). This CDR3 region has 13 residues. V lost 2 bases to trimming and J lost 8 bases, with 10 bases between them. Authors' methods: Reference gene primers were amplified, and this amplification served to estimate nucleated cell counts. Libraries were prepared by immunoSEQ multiplex PCR; TCRdb keeps only in-frame clonotypes and omits some of them. V and J calls and clone size are copied from that table; D and trimming were computed from the DNA. This table holds roughly 390,000 clones, 75% to 90% found once. The chain has TRBV27 and TRBJ2-1, with TRBD1 as a possible D gene (5 bases). The clonotype originates from a woman between 18 and 29 years old with acute or convalescent COVID-19. What was sequenced was peripheral blood. CDR3: CASSLGQGDEQFF. Here the CDR3 DNA reads TGTGCCAGCAGTTTAGGCCAGGGCGATGAGCAGTTCTTC.